This entry lists 18 T cell receptor beta chains sequenced from one sample in a study of T cells in localized non-small cell lung cancer. TCRdb keeps only in-frame clones here, not all; method: immunoSEQ multiplex PCR. Of approximately 23,000 clones listed, around nine tenths are singletons. The input for sequencing was peripheral blood, taken before any cancer treatment. The source is a male donor aged 60 or older with stage I lung adenocarcinoma.

The rearrangement uses TRBV4-1 and TRBJ1-1; D perhaps matches TRBD1 (6 bases). V lost 2 bases and J 5 bases, leaving 15 bases between the germline ends. This CDR3 comprises 15 residues. From germline, CDR1 is MGHRA and CDR2 YSYEKL. The CDR3 coding sequence is TGCGCCAGCAGCCAACCCGACAGGTCGGCGACTGAAGCTTTCTTT. Translated, it gives CASSQPDRSATEAFF.

This clone was detected once. V usage is TRBV5-8 and J usage is TRBJ2-6; D unclear. V shed 4 bases and J shed 4 bases, with 12 bases lying between them. The CDR3 length is 15 residues. The germline V gene has CDR1 SGHTS and CDR2 YDEGEE. Here the CDR3 reads CASSRPVTGANVLTF. DNA for the CDR3: TGTGCCAGCAGCCGCCCGGTAACCGGGGCCAACGTCCTGACTTTC.

This chain links TRBV7-2 with TRBJ2-5, with D maybe TRBD1 (5 bases). With 1 base removed from V and 2 bases from J, the gap between germline ends came to 14 bases. The CDR3 consists of 16 residues. The germline gives CDR1 SGHTA, CDR2 FQGNSA. The CDR3 loop reads CASSLGSAGLQETQYF. CDR3 nucleotide sequence: TGTGCCAGCAGCTTAGGGTCGGCAGGGTTACAAGAGACCCAGTACTTC.

The chain links TRBV30 to TRBJ2-4, with D possibly matching TRBD2 (5 bases). V dropped 0 bases and J dropped 0 bases, with 12 bases sitting between them. The germline V gene has CDR1 GTSNPN and CDR2 SVGIG (reference sequence). The CDR3 length is 16 residues. CDR3 DNA sequence: TGTGCCTGGAGTGTCGACCGGGGTTTAGCCAAAAACATTCAGTACTTC. Protein product: CAWSVDRGLAKNIQYF.

The V and J genes are TRBV2 and TRBJ2-6; 12 bases match TRBD1. Germline V gene lookup returns CDR1 SNHLY and CDR2 FYNNEI. CDR3 length: 20 residues. The V gene end was trimmed by 0 bases and the J gene end by 1 base; junction bases not matched to a gene: 7. CDR3 loop: CASSEAGTGGSESGANVLTF. CDR3 DNA sequence: TGTGCCAGCAGTGAAGCCGGGACAGGGGGCAGTGAGTCTGGGGCCAACGTCCTGACTTTC.

This chain links TRBV2 with TRBJ1-5; 7 bases are a match to TRBD1. Germline CDR1 and CDR2: SNHLY and FYNNEI. V shed 2 bases, J shed 6 bases, and the junction held 7 bases outside the gene matches. This CDR3 region has 15 residues. The CDR3 protein is CASSEQGEDSQPQHF. The CDR3 DNA reads as TGTGCCAGCAGTGAACAGGGGGAGGACAGTCAGCCCCAGCATTTT.

The gene calls are TRBV30 and TRBJ2-1, with D possibly TRBD1 on 5 matching bases. Germline CDR1 is GTSNPN and CDR2 is SVGIG (reference sequence). V dropped 2 bases and J dropped 12 bases, with 11 bases sitting between them. The CDR3 has 11 residues. DNA for the CDR3: TGTGCCTGGAGTAGCGAAAGGGGGCAGTTCTTC. It specifies CAWSSERGQFF.

The V call is TRBV10-3, the J call TRBJ2-3, with 11 bases matching TRBD2. This CDR3 has 16 residues. Germline-derived CDR1 and CDR2 are ENHRY and SYGVKD. V dropped 6 bases and J dropped 3; count of bases not matched to a gene: 8. The DNA of the CDR3 is TGTGCCATCAGATTGCCGACTAGCGGGAATACAGATACGCAGTATTTT. Its translation is CAIRLPTSGNTDTQYF.

This clone occurred once. This rearrangement joins TRBV10-3 to TRBJ2-7; TRBD1 aligns across 7 bases. V was clipped by 3 bases and J by 4 bases; unmatched bases: 6. This CDR3 is built from 14 residues. Germline assignment: CDR1 ENHRY and CDR2 SYGVKD. The CDR3 is CAISDGTDGYEQYF. For the CDR3, the DNA is TGTGCCATCAGTGATGGGACAGATGGGTACGAGCAGTACTTC.

The rearrangement uses TRBV5-6 and TRBJ1-1, with D perhaps matching TRBD1 (5 bases). V was trimmed by 4 bases and J by 3 bases, leaving 22 bases between them. Germline CDR1 and CDR2: SGHDT and YYEEEE. The CDR3 loop spans 17 amino acids. CDR3 sequence (DNA): TGTGCCAGCAGCGATAAGGGGTCGTTGAGGTGGGACACTGAAGCTTTCTTT. It codes for CASSDKGSLRWDTEAFF. The entire variable domain, with the rest obtained from reference TRBV5-6 and TRBJ1-1, is as follows: DAGVTQSPTHLIKTRGQQVTLRCSPKSGHDTVSWYQQALGQGPQFIFQYYEEEERQRGNFPDRFSGHQFPNYSSELNVNALLLGDSALYLCASSDKGSLRWDTEAFFGQGTRLTVV.

V and J are TRBV19 and TRBJ2-3; TRBD1 matches at 9 bases. There are 16 residues in the CDR3. Germline V gene lookup returns CDR1 LNHDA and CDR2 SQIVND (reference sequence). With V trimmed by 6 bases and J by 0 bases, 7 bases remained unmatched. The DNA for the CDR3 is TGTGCCAGTAGCTGGACAGGGGTTCCAAGCACAGATACGCAGTATTTT. Protein sequence: CASSWTGVPSTDTQYF.

With respect to this clone: Other nucleotide sequences in the sample specify the same CDR3. This chain uses TRBV18 with TRBJ2-7, with 7 bases matching TRBD1. CDR1 and CDR2 from the germline V gene are KGHSH and LQKENI. The CDR3 sequence is 15 residues long. The trim removed 3 bases at V and 2 bases at J, leaving 7 bases unmatched. CDR3 region: CASSPYTGQPYEQYF. CDR3 in DNA: TGTGCCAGCTCACCGTATACGGGACAGCCCTACGAGCAGTACTTC.

The gene calls are TRBV4-1 and TRBJ2-3; D is ambiguous. Trimming pared 2 bases from V and 0 bases from J, leaving 12 bases between. Looked up from germline, CDR1 is MGHRA and CDR2 is YSYEKL. This CDR3 comprises 16 residues. CDR3 sequence reads: CASSQRHSTSTDTQYF. The CDR3 DNA sequence: TGCGCCAGCAGCCAACGACACAGCACTAGCACAGATACGCAGTATTTT.

About this clone itself: The junction shows a germline mismatch at one end, possibly a read error. In the same sample, other DNA sequences code for this CDR3. The rearrangement joins TRBV9 to TRBJ2-2; D gene uncertain. This CDR3 comprises 17 residues. The germline V gene encodes CDR1 SGDLS and CDR2 YYNGEE. The chain's CDR3 is CASSVGIGRTNTGELFF. Here the CDR3 DNA reads TGCGCCAGCAGCGTAGGTATTGGGCGGACGAACACCGGGGAGCTGTTTTTT. Full variable domain (outside the CDR3, taken from reference TRBV9 and TRBJ2-2): DSGVTQTPKHLITATGQRVTLRCSPRSGDLSVYWYQQSLDQGLQFLIQYYNGEERAKGNILERFSAQQFPDLHSELNLSSLELGDSALYFCASSVGIGRTNTGELFFGEGSRLTVL.

The DNA for the CDR3 is TGCGCCAGCAGCTTGAGGCAGGGGGCCTACAATGAGCAGTTCTTC. Amino acids: CASSLRQGAYNEQFF. This chain joins TRBV5-1 and TRBJ2-1, with 7 bases fitting TRBD1. Per the germline V gene, CDR1 is SGHRS and CDR2 is YFSETQ. V trimming: 1 base; J trimming: 2 bases; junction bases outside the gene matches: 3. The CDR3 sequence is 15 residues long.

The V gene is TRBV5-1, the J gene TRBJ2-6; D is ambiguous. This CDR3 spans 18 amino acids. Between the trimmed V and J ends, which lost 0 bases and 0 bases, there was a span of 13 bases. Germline V gene data show CDR1 as SGHRS and CDR2 as YFSETQ. CDR3 DNA: TGCGCCAGCAGCTTGGTAGGCCAGGTCCGCTCTGGGGCCAACGTCCTGACTTTC. This codes for CASSLVGQVRSGANVLTF.

V gene TRBV27 combines with J gene TRBJ1-3; 8 bases agree with TRBD1. Germline trimming cut 3 bases from V and 7 bases from J; bases unmatched to any gene: 8. This CDR3 is 15 amino acids long. CDR1 is MNHEY and CDR2 is SMNVEV in the germline V gene (reference sequence). This chain's CDR3 is CASSLGQDFSNTIYF. The CDR3 DNA sequence: TGTGCCAGCAGTTTGGGACAGGACTTTTCCAACACCATATATTTT.

This clone was detected once. CDR3 sequence reads: CASSSRQGASGYTF. The CDR3 region has the DNA TGTGCCAGCAGCTCACGCCAGGGGGCGAGCGGCTACACCTTC. The chain joins TRBV7-2 to TRBJ1-2, with 8 bases fitting TRBD1. There are 14 residues in the CDR3. Trimming removed 4 bases from V and 8 bases from J; junction bases left unmatched: 9. The germline CDR1 and CDR2 sequences are SGHTA and FQGNSA.